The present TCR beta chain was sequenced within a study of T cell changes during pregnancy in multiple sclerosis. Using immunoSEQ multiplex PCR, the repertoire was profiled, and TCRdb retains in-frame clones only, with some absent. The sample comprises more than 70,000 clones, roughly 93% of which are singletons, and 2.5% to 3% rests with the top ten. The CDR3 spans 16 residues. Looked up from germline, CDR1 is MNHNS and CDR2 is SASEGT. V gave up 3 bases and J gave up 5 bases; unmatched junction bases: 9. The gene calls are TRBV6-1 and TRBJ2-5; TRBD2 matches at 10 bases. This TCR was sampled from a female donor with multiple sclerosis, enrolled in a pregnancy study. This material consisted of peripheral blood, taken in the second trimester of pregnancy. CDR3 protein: CASSDFGAGGYETQYF. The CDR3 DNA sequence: TGTGCCAGCAGTGACTTTGGAGCGGGGGGGTATGAGACCCAGTACTTC.